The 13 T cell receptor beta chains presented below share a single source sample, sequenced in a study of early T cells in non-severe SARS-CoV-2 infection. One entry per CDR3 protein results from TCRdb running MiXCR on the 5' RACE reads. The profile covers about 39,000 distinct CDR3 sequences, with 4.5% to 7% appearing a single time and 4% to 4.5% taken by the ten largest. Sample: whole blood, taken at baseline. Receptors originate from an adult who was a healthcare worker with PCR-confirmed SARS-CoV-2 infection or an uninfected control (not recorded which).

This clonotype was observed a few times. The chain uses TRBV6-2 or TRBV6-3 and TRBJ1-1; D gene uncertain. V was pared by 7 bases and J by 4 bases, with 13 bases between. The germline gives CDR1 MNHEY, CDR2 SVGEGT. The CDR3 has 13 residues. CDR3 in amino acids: CASTQSRGTEAFF. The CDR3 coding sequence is TGTGCCAGCACCCAATCCCGGGGCACTGAAGCTTTCTTT.

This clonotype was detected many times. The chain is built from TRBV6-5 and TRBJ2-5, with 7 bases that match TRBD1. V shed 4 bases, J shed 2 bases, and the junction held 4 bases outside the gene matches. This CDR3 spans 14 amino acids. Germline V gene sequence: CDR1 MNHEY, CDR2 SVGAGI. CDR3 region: CASSSRDSQETQYF. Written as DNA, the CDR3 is TGTGCCAGCAGTTCCCGGGACAGTCAAGAGACCCAGTACTTC.

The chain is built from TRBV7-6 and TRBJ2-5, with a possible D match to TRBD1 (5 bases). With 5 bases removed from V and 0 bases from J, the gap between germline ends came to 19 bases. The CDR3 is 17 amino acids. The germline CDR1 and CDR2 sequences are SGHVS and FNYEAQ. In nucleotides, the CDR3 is TGTGCCAGCAGCCTCCTCGGTGGGGCGGCTTACCAAGAGACCCAGTACTTC. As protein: CASSLLGGAAYQETQYF.

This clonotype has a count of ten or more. In DNA form, the CDR3 reads TGTGCCAGCAGCCGGGCTTCCACAGGGGGCGAAGAGACCCAGTACTTC. Translation gives CASSRASTGGEETQYF. The chain is built from TRBV9 and TRBJ2-5, with 9 positions matching TRBD1. J gave up 3 bases and V 4 bases, and 10 bases lay outside the gene matches. The germline CDR1 and CDR2 sequences are SGDLS and YYNGEE. The CDR3 is 16 amino acids.

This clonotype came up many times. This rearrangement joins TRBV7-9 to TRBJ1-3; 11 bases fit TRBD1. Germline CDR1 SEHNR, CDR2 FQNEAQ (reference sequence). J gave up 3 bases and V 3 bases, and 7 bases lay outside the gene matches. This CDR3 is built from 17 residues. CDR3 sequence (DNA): TGTGCCAGCAGCTTTCACCGGACAGGGGGCGGTGGAAACACCATATATTTT. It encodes CASSFHRTGGGGNTIYF.

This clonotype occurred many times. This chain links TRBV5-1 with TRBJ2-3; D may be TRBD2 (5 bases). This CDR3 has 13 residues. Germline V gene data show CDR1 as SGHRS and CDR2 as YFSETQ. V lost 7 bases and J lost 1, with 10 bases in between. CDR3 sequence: CASASRGTDTQYF. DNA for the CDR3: TGCGCCAGCGCCTCGAGGGGCACAGATACGCAGTATTTT.

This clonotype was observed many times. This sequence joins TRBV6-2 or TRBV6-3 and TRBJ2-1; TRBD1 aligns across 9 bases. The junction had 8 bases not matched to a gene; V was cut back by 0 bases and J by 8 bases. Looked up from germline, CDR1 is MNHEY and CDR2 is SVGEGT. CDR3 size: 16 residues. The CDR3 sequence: CASSYSPGTGRDEQFF. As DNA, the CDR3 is TGTGCCAGCAGTTACTCTCCAGGGACAGGGCGGGATGAGCAGTTCTTC.

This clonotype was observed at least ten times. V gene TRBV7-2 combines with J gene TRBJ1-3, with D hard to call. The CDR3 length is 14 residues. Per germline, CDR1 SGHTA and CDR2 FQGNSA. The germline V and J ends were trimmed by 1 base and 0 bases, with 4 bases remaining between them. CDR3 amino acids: CASSLGYSGNTIYF. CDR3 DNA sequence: TGTGCCAGCAGCTTAGGATACTCTGGAAACACCATATATTTT.

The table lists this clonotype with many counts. The CDR3 reads CASSVQLAGGPDEQFF. The CDR3 bases are TGTGCCAGCTCGGTCCAACTAGCGGGAGGGCCTGATGAGCAGTTCTTC. The chain couples TRBV18 to TRBJ2-1, with 13 positions matching TRBD2. Germline assignment: CDR1 KGHSH and CDR2 LQKENI. Trimming took 6 bases from V and 8 from J; bases not matched to a gene: 10. The CDR3 has 16 residues.

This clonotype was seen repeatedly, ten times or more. CDR3 bases: TGTGCCAGCAGTGTATCCATCCAAGAGACCCAGTACTTC. Protein sequence: CASSVSIQETQYF. J is TRBJ2-5 and V is TRBV6-1; no clear D. Trimming left V 4 bases short and J 1 base short, with 7 bases between. CDR3 length: 13 residues. CDR1 and CDR2 from the germline V gene are MNHNS and SASEGT.

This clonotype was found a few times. Here the CDR3 reads CASSVSSGVGQPQHF. In DNA form, the CDR3 reads TGTGCCAGCAGTGTATCGTCAGGGGTAGGCCAGCCCCAGCATTTT. The chain employs TRBV25-1 and TRBJ1-5, with D possibly TRBD1 on 6 matching bases. Germline V gene sequence: CDR1 MGHDK, CDR2 SYGVNS. Trimming shortened V by 4 bases and J by 7 bases, and 17 bases separated the two germline ends. This CDR3 has 15 residues.

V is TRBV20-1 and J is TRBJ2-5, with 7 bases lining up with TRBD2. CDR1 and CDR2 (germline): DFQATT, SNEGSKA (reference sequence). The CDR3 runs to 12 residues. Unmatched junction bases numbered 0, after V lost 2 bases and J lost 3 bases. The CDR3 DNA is TGCAGTGCTAGACTAGCGGAAGAGACCCAGTACTTC. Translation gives CSARLAEETQYF.

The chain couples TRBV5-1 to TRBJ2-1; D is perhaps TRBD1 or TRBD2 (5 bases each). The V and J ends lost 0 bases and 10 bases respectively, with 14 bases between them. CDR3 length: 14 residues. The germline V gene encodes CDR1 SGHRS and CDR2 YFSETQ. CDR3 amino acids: CASSLVGLAGEQFF. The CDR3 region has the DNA TGCGCCAGCAGCTTGGTCGGCCTAGCAGGGGAGCAGTTCTTC.